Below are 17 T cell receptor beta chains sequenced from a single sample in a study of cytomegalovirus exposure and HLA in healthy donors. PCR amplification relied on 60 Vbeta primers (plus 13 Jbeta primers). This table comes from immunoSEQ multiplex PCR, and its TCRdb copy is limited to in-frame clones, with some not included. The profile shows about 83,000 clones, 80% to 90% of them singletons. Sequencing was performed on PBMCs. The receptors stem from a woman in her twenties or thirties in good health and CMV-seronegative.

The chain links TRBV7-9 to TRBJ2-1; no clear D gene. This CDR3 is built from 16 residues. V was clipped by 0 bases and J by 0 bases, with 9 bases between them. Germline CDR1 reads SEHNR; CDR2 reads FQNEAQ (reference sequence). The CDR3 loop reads CASSLAGLGSYNEQFF. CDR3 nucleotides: TGTGCCAGCAGCTTAGCTGGTCTAGGCTCCTACAATGAGCAGTTCTTC.

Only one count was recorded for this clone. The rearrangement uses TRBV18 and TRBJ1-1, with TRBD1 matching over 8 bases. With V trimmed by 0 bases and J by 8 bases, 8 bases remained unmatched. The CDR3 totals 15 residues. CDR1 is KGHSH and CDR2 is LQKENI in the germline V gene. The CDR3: CASSPPGAGGTEAFF. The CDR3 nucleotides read TGTGCCAGCTCACCACCGGGGGCAGGGGGCACGGAAGCTTTCTTT.

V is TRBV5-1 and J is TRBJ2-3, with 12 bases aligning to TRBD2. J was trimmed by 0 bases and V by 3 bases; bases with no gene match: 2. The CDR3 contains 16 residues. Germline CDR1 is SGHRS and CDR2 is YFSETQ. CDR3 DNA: TGCGCCAGCAGCTCCGGGACTAGCGGGAGCACAGATACGCAGTATTTT. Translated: CASSSGTSGSTDTQYF.

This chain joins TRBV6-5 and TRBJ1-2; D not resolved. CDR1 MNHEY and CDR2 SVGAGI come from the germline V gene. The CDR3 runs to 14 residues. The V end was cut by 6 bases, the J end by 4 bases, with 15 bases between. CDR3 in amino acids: CASSLLSGSYGYTF. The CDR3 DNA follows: TGTGCCAGCAGCTTACTCTCGGGAAGCTATGGCTACACCTTC.

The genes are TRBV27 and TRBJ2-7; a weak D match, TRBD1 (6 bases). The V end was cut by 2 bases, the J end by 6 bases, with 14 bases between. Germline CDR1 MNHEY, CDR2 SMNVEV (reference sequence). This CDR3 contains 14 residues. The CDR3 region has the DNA TGTGCCAGCAGTTTAGTACAGGGTAAAGGCGAGCAGTACTTC. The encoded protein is CASSLVQGKGEQYF.

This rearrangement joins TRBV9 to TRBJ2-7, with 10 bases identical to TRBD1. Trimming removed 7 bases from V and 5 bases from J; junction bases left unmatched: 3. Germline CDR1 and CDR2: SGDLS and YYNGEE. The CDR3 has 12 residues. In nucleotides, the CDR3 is TGTGCCAGCGGGACAGGGGCCCACGAGCAGTACTTC. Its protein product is CASGTGAHEQYF.

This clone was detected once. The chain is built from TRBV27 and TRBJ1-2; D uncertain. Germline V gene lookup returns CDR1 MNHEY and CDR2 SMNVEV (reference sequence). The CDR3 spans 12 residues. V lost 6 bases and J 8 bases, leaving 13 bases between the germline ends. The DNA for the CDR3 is TGTGCCAGCAGCCAGAACCCTTACGGCTACACCTTC. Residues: CASSQNPYGYTF.

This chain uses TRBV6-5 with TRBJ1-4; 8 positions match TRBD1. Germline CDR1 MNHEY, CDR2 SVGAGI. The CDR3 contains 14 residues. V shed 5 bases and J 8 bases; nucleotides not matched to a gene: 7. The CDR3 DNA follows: TGTGCCAGCAGTGGGGACAGGTCAGGAGAAAAACTGTTTTTT. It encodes CASSGDRSGEKLFF.

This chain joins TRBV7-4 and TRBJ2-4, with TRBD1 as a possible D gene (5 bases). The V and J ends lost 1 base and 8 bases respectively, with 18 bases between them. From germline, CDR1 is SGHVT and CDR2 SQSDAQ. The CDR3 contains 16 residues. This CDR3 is CASSLEVCPKQDIQYF. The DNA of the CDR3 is TGTGCCAGCAGCTTAGAGGTCTGTCCAAAACAGGACATTCAGTACTTC.

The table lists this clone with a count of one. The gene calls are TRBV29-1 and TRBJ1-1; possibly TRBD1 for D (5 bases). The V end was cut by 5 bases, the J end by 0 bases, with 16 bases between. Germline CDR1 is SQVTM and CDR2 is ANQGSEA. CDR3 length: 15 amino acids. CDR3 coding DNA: TGCAGCGTTTTCTTCAGGGAGGAAATGAACACTGAAGCTTTCTTT. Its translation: CSVFFREEMNTEAFF.

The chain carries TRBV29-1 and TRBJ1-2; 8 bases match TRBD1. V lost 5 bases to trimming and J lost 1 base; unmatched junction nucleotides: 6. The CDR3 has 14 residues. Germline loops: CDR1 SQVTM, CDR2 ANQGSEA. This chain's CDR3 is CSVSGQGLNYGYTF. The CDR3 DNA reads TGCAGCGTTTCAGGACAGGGACTTAACTATGGCTACACCTTC.

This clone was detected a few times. CDR3 loop: CASSLSRQYEQYF. The CDR3 DNA follows: TGTGCCAGCAGTTTATCCCGACAGTACGAGCAGTACTTC. This chain links TRBV27 with TRBJ2-7; D may be TRBD1 (5 bases). V gave up 0 bases and J gave up 4 bases, with 7 bases separating them. Germline V gives CDR1 MNHEY, CDR2 SMNVEV (reference sequence). The CDR3 extends over 13 amino acids.

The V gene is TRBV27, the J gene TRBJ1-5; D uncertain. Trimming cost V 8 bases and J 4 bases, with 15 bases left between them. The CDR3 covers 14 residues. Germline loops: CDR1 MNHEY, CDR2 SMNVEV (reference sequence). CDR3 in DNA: TGTGCCAGCTCAATAACCGGGGTGAATCAGCCCCAGCATTTT. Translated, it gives CASSITGVNQPQHF.

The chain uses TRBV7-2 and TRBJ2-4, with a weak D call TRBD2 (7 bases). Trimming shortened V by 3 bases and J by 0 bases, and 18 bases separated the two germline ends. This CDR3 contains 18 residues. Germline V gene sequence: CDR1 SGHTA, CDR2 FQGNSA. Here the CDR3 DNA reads TGTGCCAGCAGCTTGGTCGGGGGGCAGGGGTTAGCCAAAAACATTCAGTACTTC. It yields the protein CASSLVGGQGLAKNIQYF.

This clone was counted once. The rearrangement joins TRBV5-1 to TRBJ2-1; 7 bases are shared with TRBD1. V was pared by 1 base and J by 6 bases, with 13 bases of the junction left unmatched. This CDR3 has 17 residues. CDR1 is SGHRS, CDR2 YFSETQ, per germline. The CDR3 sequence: CASSLLQTGRISNEQFF. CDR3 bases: TGCGCCAGCAGCTTGCTGCAGACAGGGCGAATAAGCAATGAGCAGTTCTTC.

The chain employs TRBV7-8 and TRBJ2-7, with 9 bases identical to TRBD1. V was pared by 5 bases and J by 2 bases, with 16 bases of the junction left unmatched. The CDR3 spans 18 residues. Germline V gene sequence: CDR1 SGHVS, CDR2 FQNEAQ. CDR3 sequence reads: CASSNVPGQGFSPYEQYF. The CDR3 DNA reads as TGTGCCAGCAGCAACGTCCCGGGACAGGGTTTTTCCCCCTACGAGCAGTACTTC.

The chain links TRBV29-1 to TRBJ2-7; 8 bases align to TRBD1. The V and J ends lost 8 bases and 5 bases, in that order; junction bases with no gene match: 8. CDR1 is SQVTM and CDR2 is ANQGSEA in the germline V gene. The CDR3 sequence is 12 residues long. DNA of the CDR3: TGCAGCCAGTATCAGGGGGCCAACGAGCAGTACTTC. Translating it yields CSQYQGANEQYF.